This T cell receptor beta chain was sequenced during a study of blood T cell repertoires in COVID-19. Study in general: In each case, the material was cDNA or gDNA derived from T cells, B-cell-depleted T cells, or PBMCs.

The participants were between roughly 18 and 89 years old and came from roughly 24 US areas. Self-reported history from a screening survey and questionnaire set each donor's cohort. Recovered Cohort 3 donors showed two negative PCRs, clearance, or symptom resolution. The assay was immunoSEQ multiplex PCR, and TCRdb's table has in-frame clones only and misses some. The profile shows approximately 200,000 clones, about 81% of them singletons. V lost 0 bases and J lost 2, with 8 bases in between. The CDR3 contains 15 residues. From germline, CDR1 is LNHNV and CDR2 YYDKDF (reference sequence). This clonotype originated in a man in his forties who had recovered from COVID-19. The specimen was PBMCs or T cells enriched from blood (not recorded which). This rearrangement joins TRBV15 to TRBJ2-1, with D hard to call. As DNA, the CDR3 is TGTGCCACCAGCAGAGATACCCCTACCTACAATGAGCAGTTCTTC. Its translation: CATSRDTPTYNEQFF.